A single sample gave rise to the 6 T cell receptor beta chains below, sequenced in a study of blood T cell repertoires in COVID-19. The repertoire was sequenced with immunoSEQ multiplex PCR; TCRdb's copy has only in-frame clones and lacks some. Here the sample spans about 400,000 clones, 85% to 90% being singletons. Sequencing was carried out using PBMCs or T cells enriched from blood (not recorded which). These receptors all come from a woman aged 50 to 65 who had recovered from COVID-19.

This chain links TRBV19 with TRBJ1-5; D call uncertain. Between the trimmed V and J ends, which lost 3 bases and 0 bases, there was a span of 9 bases. The CDR3 length is 15 residues. Germline assignment: CDR1 LNHDA and CDR2 SQIVND (reference sequence). The CDR3 DNA reads TGTGCCAGTAGTATCATCGGTAGTAGCAATCAGCCCCAGCATTTT. Translating it yields CASSIIGSSNQPQHF.

The V gene is TRBV27, the J gene TRBJ1-1; D is possibly TRBD1 (5 bases). Germline V gene lookup returns CDR1 MNHEY and CDR2 SMNVEV (reference sequence). This CDR3 has 16 amino acids. V was shortened by 2 bases and J by 1 base, with 14 bases between the two germline ends. The CDR3 nucleotides are TGTGCCAGCAGTTTAAGTAGCAAGGGGTGGAACACTGAAGCTTTCTTT. It encodes CASSLSSKGWNTEAFF.

V gene TRBV29-1 combines with J gene TRBJ2-7; possible D gene TRBD2, 7 bases. This CDR3 is 17 amino acids long. Germline V gives CDR1 SQVTM, CDR2 ANQGSEA. V was shortened by 0 bases and J by 4 bases, with 22 bases between the two germline ends. CDR3 bases: TGCAGCGTTGAAGACCCCTCAACGGGGGGCACACAGTACGAGCAGTACTTC. Translation gives CSVEDPSTGGTQYEQYF.

This chain uses TRBV5-1 with TRBJ1-1; D possibly corresponds to TRBD1 (6 bases). Per the germline V gene, CDR1 is SGHRS and CDR2 is YFSETQ. Trimming shortened V by 4 bases and J by 2 bases, and 15 bases separated the two germline ends. The length of the CDR3 is 15 residues. CDR3 in DNA: TGCGCCAGCAGCACAACACAGGGCGGAAACACTGAAGCTTTCTTT. Translating it yields CASSTTQGGNTEAFF. The variable domain in full, with the rest retrieved from reference TRBV5-1 and TRBJ1-1, is KAGVTQTPRYLIKTRGQQVTLSCSPISGHRSVSWYQQTPGQGLQFLFEYFSETQRNKGNFPGRFSGRQFSNSRSEMNVSTLELGDSALYLCASSTTQGGNTEAFFGQGTRLTVV.

This chain uses TRBV5-8 with TRBJ2-7, with 8 bases aligning to TRBD1. This CDR3 contains 15 residues. The J segment lost 3 bases and the V segment lost 6 bases, leaving 11 bases of the junction unmatched. Germline V lookup: CDR1 SGHTS, CDR2 YDEGEE. CDR3 in DNA: TGTGCCAGCACCCCACGGGGGACAGGAGACTACGAGCAGTACTTC. Its translation is CASTPRGTGDYEQYF.

The gene calls are TRBV2 and TRBJ1-2, with D uncertain. This CDR3 region has 12 residues. Between the trimmed V and J ends, which lost 3 bases and 5 bases, there was a span of 7 bases. Germline V lookup: CDR1 SNHLY, CDR2 FYNNEI. The CDR3 nucleotides read TGTGCCAGCAGTGATCTCGGTTATGGCTACACCTTC. It translates to CASSDLGYGYTF.